The rows below give T cell receptor beta chains drawn from one sample of a study of CD8 T cells in ankylosing spondylitis. TCRdb reanalysed the 5' RACE reads using MiXCR and keeps one entry per CDR3 protein. Among around 450,000 distinct CDR3 sequences listed, about 24% were seen once. The sample taken for sequencing was blood, either unsorted or a sorted T cell fraction (not recorded which). Receptor source: a male donor with ankylosing spondylitis. The CDR3 runs from the conserved cysteine through the conserved F or W. D genes are given only for firm matches. Size is stated for part of the rows, as once, few or many counts, or as a class when the clone is expanded.

V gene,D gene,J gene,CDR3 length,clone size,CDR3 protein,CDR3 DNA
TRBV6-2/TRBV6-3,NA,TRBJ2-1,16,few,CASSYRGRVLHNEQFF,TGTGCCAGCAGTTACCGTGGCAGGGTTTTACACAATGAGCAGTTCTTC
TRBV12-3/TRBV12-4,NA,TRBJ1-1,14,NA,CASSLQGRHTEAFF,TGTGCCAGCAGTCTACAGGGCCGGCACACTGAAGCTTTCTTT
TRBV24-1,NA,TRBJ1-2,14,NA,CATSGQTWAYGYTF,TGTGCCACCAGTGGTCAGACCTGGGCCTATGGCTACACCTTC
TRBV29-1,NA,TRBJ2-6,13,few,CSVEISGANVLTF,TGCAGCGTTGAGATCTCTGGGGCCAACGTCCTGACTTTC
TRBV5-1,NA,TRBJ1-5,16,few,CASSPGGVYSNQPQHF,TGCGCCAGCAGCCCGGGGGGGGTGTATAGCAATCAGCCCCAGCATTTT
TRBV6-2/TRBV6-3,NA,TRBJ2-1,17,NA,CASSLPGGWSSYNEQFF,TGTGCCAGCAGTTTGCCGGGGGGCTGGAGCTCCTACAATGAGCAGTTCTTC
TRBV5-1,NA,TRBJ1-3,14,NA,CASSLGRLGNTIYF,TGCGCCAGCAGCTTGGGAAGGCTTGGAAACACCATATATTTT
TRBV20-1,NA,TRBJ2-2,11,NA,CSAKQGAELFF,TGCAGTGCGAAACAGGGTGCGGAGCTGTTTTTT
TRBV7-2,TRBD2,TRBJ2-3,16,NA,CASSLALGGSADTQYF,TGTGCCAGCAGCTTAGCGCTAGGCGGGAGCGCAGATACGCAGTATTTT
TRBV5-6,NA,TRBJ2-1,15,NA,CASSRRDLLYNEQFF,TGTGCCAGCAGCCGACGGGACTTACTTTACAATGAGCAGTTCTTC
TRBV10-3,NA,TRBJ1-1,11,few,CAISAGAEAFF,TGTGCCATCAGTGCTGGGGCTGAAGCTTTCTTT
TRBV29-1,NA,TRBJ2-7,12,few,CSVAQAAYEQYF,TGCAGCGTTGCGCAGGCGGCCTACGAGCAGTACTTC
TRBV3-1,TRBD1,TRBJ1-1,12,few,CASSFRDREAFF,TGTGCCAGCAGCTTCCGGGACAGGGAAGCTTTCTTT
TRBV20-1,NA,TRBJ2-1,13,NA,CSAPALSYNEQFF,TGCAGTGCTCCGGCTCTCTCCTACAATGAGCAGTTCTTC
TRBV28,TRBD1,TRBJ2-7,15,few,CASSVTGTGSYEQYF,TGTGCCAGCAGCGTGACCGGGACAGGGTCCTACGAGCAGTACTTC
TRBV29-1,TRBD1,TRBJ1-2,14,NA,CSVAGTESNYGYTF,TGCAGCGTGGCCGGGACAGAGAGTAACTATGGCTACACCTTC
TRBV6-2/TRBV6-3,TRBD1,TRBJ1-1,12,NA,CASSNRDRGAFF,TGTGCCAGCAGCAATCGGGACAGGGGAGCTTTCTTT
TRBV18,TRBD1,TRBJ1-1,16,few,CASSLQGAGRNTEAFF,TGTGCCAGCTCTCTACAGGGGGCTGGTAGGAACACTGAAGCTTTCTTT
TRBV12-3/TRBV12-4,NA,TRBJ2-3,15,NA,CASSFGDTRVDTQYF,TGTGCCAGCAGCTTCGGGGACACCCGGGTAGATACGCAGTATTTT
TRBV7-2,NA,TRBJ2-5,14,once,CASSYQGGRETQYF,TGTGCCAGCAGCTATCAGGGAGGACGAGAGACCCAGTACTTC
TRBV12-3/TRBV12-4,NA,TRBJ2-2,13,NA,CASSLKGTGELFF,TGTGCCAGCAGTTTAAAAGGGACCGGGGAGCTGTTTTTT
TRBV20-1,NA,TRBJ2-2,14,few,CSALGQGGTGELFF,TGCAGTGCTTTGGGCCAGGGAGGCACCGGGGAGCTGTTTTTT
TRBV5-1,TRBD2,TRBJ2-7,16,once,CASSSVTSAGGYEQYF,TGCGCCAGCAGTTCGGTTACTAGCGCGGGTGGATACGAGCAGTACTTC
TRBV14,NA,TRBJ2-5,15,NA,CASSLSRVFQETQYF,TGTGCCAGCAGCCTTTCGCGGGTCTTCCAAGAGACCCAGTACTTC
TRBV12-3/TRBV12-4,NA,TRBJ2-3,15,few,CASSFVPAPSYTQYF,TGTGCCAGCAGTTTCGTACCCGCGCCATCATATACGCAGTATTTT
TRBV28,NA,TRBJ2-7,20,NA,CASTEIRGTGLTKDSYEQYF,TGTGCCAGCACCGAAATACGCGGCACAGGGCTTACTAAGGACTCCTACGAGCAGTACTTC
TRBV6-2/TRBV6-3,TRBD1,TRBJ2-2,17,NA,CASRPAPGTGGTGELFF,TGTGCCAGCAGACCCGCCCCCGGGACAGGGGGAACCGGGGAGCTGTTTTTT
TRBV20-1,NA,TRBJ2-1,16,few,CSARDRDSWDYNEQFF,TGCAGTGCTAGAGATCGAGACTCCTGGGATTACAATGAGCAGTTCTTC
TRBV2,NA,TRBJ1-6,13,few,CASRRGTHSPLHF,TGTGCCAGCCGCCGGGGTACGCATTCACCCCTCCACTTT
TRBV12-3/TRBV12-4,NA,TRBJ2-1,16,NA,CASSTSTSGFYNEQFF,NA
TRBV11-2,TRBD2,TRBJ2-3,20,few,CASSYRVGLAGGSGTDTQYF,TGTGCCAGCAGCTATCGTGTGGGACTAGCGGGAGGTTCGGGCACAGATACGCAGTATTTT
TRBV5-1,NA,TRBJ2-2,16,few,CASSLSLAANTGELFF,TGCGCCAGCAGCTTGTCGCTAGCAGCAAACACCGGGGAGCTGTTTTTT
TRBV20-1,NA,TRBJ2-2,15,few,CSARVRTEPTGELFF,TGCAGTGCTAGAGTCAGGACAGAACCCACCGGGGAGCTGTTTTTT
TRBV12-3/TRBV12-4,TRBD1,TRBJ1-5,14,NA,CASSLLQGSQPQHF,TGTGCCAGCAGTTTACTACAGGGGAGTCAGCCCCAGCATTTT
TRBV5-1,TRBD2,TRBJ2-2,15,many,CASSPLRGYTGELFF,TGCGCCAGCAGCCCCCTGCGGGGGTACACCGGGGAGCTGTTTTTT
TRBV10-3,NA,TRBJ2-7,14,few,CAISDVRSSYEQYF,TGTGCCATCAGTGATGTCCGTTCCTCCTACGAGCAGTACTTC
TRBV20-1,TRBD1,TRBJ2-7,13,NA,CSAITGGAYEQYF,TGCAGTGCTATCACAGGGGGTGCCTACGAGCAGTACTTC
TRBV10-3,NA,TRBJ2-1,13,NA,CAIGDKPGHEQFF,TGTGCCATCGGGGACAAACCAGGCCATGAGCAGTTCTTC
TRBV5-1,NA,TRBJ1-4,15,NA,CASSLGPESNEKLFF,TGCGCCAGCAGCTTGGGACCGGAGAGTAATGAAAAACTGTTTTTT
TRBV4-1,TRBD1,TRBJ1-5,19,few,CASSQTPGQTVYSNQPQHF,TGCGCCAGCAGCCAAACCCCGGGACAGACGGTTTATAGCAATCAGCCCCAGCATTTT
TRBV2,NA,TRBJ2-1,16,NA,CASLWGLARAYNEQFF,TGTGCCAGCCTCTGGGGGCTAGCTAGGGCCTACAATGAGCAGTTCTTC
TRBV21-1,NA,TRBJ2-1,16,NA,CAESRVRLALKNEQFF,TGTGCCGAGAGCCGTGTGAGGCTAGCTCTGAAGAATGAGCAGTTCTTC
TRBV7-9,TRBD1,TRBJ1-4,14,NA,CASSNRQGGEKLFF,TGTGCCAGCAGCAATCGACAGGGTGGTGAAAAACTGTTTTTT
TRBV24-1,TRBD2,TRBJ2-3,15,NA,CATSDLAGGADTQYF,TGTGCCACCAGTGATTTAGCGGGAGGAGCAGATACGCAGTATTTT
TRBV20-1,TRBD2,TRBJ2-3,16,once,CSVWGPRLAGTDTQYF,TGCAGTGTCTGGGGCCCGAGACTAGCGGGTACAGATACGCAGTATTTT
TRBV4-2,NA,TRBJ2-1,13,NA,CASSQVVGREQFF,TGTGCCAGCAGCCAAGTTGTCGGTAGGGAGCAGTTCTTC
TRBV10-3,NA,TRBJ1-1,14,few,CAISPQGGNTEAFF,TGTGCCATCAGCCCTCAGGGAGGGAACACTGAAGCTTTCTTT
TRBV11-3,TRBD1,TRBJ2-3,13,NA,CASSPPQGDTQYF,TGTGCCAGCAGCCCTCCACAGGGGGATACGCAGTATTTT